The rows below give T cell receptor beta chains drawn from one sample of a study of Ad26.COV2.S vaccination and SARS-CoV-2 variants. Generated by immunoSEQ multiplex PCR, the TCRdb table keeps only in-frame clones and is missing some. Here the sample spans tens of thousands of clones, 83% being singletons. This sample comprised peripheral blood, obtained after recovery from COVID-19. All receptors derive from a human donor who had recovered from COVID-19. Both conserved end residues are part of each CDR3. The D gene is left open where the match is weak.

D gene	V gene	J gene	CDR3 protein
.	TRBV29-1	TRBJ1-1	CSVVFSLNTEAFF
.	TRBV6-5	TRBJ2-5	CASSSRWLQETQYF
.	TRBV19	TRBJ1-5	CASRGAAVPQFQPQHF
.	TRBV5-6	TRBJ1-1	CASSLIPGQKNTEAFF
.	TRBV11-2	TRBJ2-7	CASSPQDRTKQYF
.	TRBV18	TRBJ2-3	CASSPDTSSITSTDTQYF
TRBD1	TRBV18	TRBJ1-4	CASSPSTGGEKLFF
TRBD2	TRBV6-1	TRBJ2-4	CASSEAVAGGLGNIQYF
.	TRBV28	TRBJ1-1	CASKEALMNTEAFF
.	TRBV5-1	TRBJ2-1	CASSLFPIGEQFF
TRBD1	TRBV6-2/TRBV6-3	TRBJ1-2	CASSYTDRVFSNYTF
.	TRBV6-5	TRBJ1-1	CASSKQGPAFF
.	TRBV12-3/TRBV12-4	TRBJ2-2	CASSIMDTGELFF
TRBD1	TRBV11-3	TRBJ2-7	CASSSGTGSGEQYF
TRBD1	TRBV7-2	TRBJ1-5	CASSPQGALSQPQHF
.	TRBV18	TRBJ1-3	CASSPQDRKSSGNTIYF
.	TRBV4-1	TRBJ2-7	CASSPTGPFSYEQYF
.	TRBV5-4	TRBJ2-5	CASSLDRETQYF
.	TRBV30	TRBJ1-5	CAWSVGPSNQPQHF
.	TRBV6-1	TRBJ1-1	CASSEGEGWGSAFF
TRBD1	TRBV5-1	TRBJ2-3	CASSLGQGAGDTQYF
.	TRBV4-1	TRBJ1-5	CASSQDRWGNQPQHF
.	TRBV25-1	TRBJ1-2	CASSRGNGYTF
TRBD1	TRBV20-1	TRBJ1-2	CSASSGGSYGYTF
.	TRBV3-1/TRBV3-2	TRBJ1-1	CASSQDWVQGTEAFF
TRBD1	TRBV7-2	TRBJ2-6	CASSFHVRGRRGANVLTF
.	TRBV6-1	TRBJ1-2	CASSEALGPLGGYTF
.	TRBV5-1	TRBJ1-1	CASSSDTEAFF
.	TRBV5-6	TRBJ1-5	CASSSSRVGNQPQHF
.	TRBV29-1	TRBJ1-1	CSVVIGVLNTEAFF
.	TRBV27	TRBJ1-1	CASSLGRGRYTEAFF
.	TRBV18	TRBJ1-6	CASSPGGTSNYNSPLHF
.	TRBV27	TRBJ1-1	CASSLGGGTEAFF
.	TRBV9	TRBJ1-1	CASSLGRNTEAFF
TRBD1	TRBV6-5	TRBJ2-7	CASSLGQGVYEQYF
.	TRBV19	TRBJ1-6	CASRADSSYNSPLHF
TRBD2	TRBV5-1	TRBJ2-1	CASSLDLAGAYNEQFF
.	TRBV6-4	TRBJ2-2	CASSLDGNTGELFF